This T cell receptor beta chain was obtained from a study of blood T cell repertoires in COVID-19. The overall study: The origin of the acute and convalescent COVID-19 samples was the United States, Italy and Spain. Sample material is recorded as cDNA or gDNA derived from T cells, B-cell-depleted T cells, or PBMCs.

Trimming removed 3 bases at V and 4 bases at J, with 13 bases between. Germline CDR1 is WSHSY and CDR2 is SAAADI. This CDR3 comprises 15 residues. How the authors handled the data: By means of reference gene primer amplification, nucleated cell counts were estimated. Clones were sequenced by immunoSEQ multiplex PCR, and TCRdb holds only the in-frame ones, with some missing. V and J calls and clone size come straight from that table; D and trimming were deduced from the DNA. The data hold 250,000 or so clones, with 70% to 90% observed a single time. This chain joins TRBV10-2 and TRBJ1-3; D is possibly TRBD1 (5 bases). The clonotype comes from a woman aged 50 to 60 who had been exposed to COVID-19. The material sequenced was PBMCs or T cells enriched from blood (not recorded which). CDR3 in DNA: TGCGCCAGCAGTGACCCCAGGGCCCACGGAAACACCATATATTTT. Its protein is CASSDPRAHGNTIYF.